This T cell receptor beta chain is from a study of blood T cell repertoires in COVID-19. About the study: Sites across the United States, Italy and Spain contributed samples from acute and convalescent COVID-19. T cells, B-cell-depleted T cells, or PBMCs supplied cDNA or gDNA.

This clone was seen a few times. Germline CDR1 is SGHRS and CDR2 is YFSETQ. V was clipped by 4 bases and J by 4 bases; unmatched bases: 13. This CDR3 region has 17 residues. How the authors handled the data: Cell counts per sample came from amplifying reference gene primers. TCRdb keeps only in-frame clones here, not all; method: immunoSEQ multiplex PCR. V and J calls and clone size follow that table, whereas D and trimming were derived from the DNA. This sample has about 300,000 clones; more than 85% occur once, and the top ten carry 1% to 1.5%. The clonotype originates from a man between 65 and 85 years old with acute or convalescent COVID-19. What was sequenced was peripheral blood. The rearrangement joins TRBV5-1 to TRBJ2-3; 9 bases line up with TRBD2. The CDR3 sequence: CASSRGTSSTMADTQYF. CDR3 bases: TGCGCCAGCAGCCGCGGGACTAGCAGCACGATGGCAGATACGCAGTATTTT.